A single T cell receptor beta chain is shown here with its context. Some 30,000 T cell genomes (about 0.2 ug DNA) went into each sorted-subset replicate. Using immunoSEQ multiplex PCR, the repertoire was profiled, and TCRdb retains in-frame clones only, with some absent. The repertoire holds about 1.1 million clones, with roughly 77% as singletons. The data stem from a study of shared clonotypes between healthy human individuals. In the study overall: The study used three CD4 naive, three CD4 memory, two CD8 naive and one CD8 memory plate per donor.

The CDR3 sequence is 15 residues long. V was cut by 0 bases and J by 2 bases, with 10 bases left in between. Germline V gene data show CDR1 as MNHNY and CDR2 as SVGAGI (reference sequence). Every donor was a Caucasian adult from Nashville, Tennessee. The sample taken for sequencing was memory CD4+ T cells from PBMCs. Subset reported: CD45RA-negative fraction. This sequence joins TRBV6-6 and TRBJ1-1, with a weak D call TRBD1 (5 bases). The receptor comes from a man between 18 and 35 years old in good health. Some clones in this sample may be carry-over from other donors' samples. CDR3 DNA sequence: TGTGCCAGCAGTTACTCGGGACCCGACAACACTGAAGCTTTCTTT. It translates to CASSYSGPDNTEAFF.